The rows below give T cell receptor beta chains drawn from one sample of a study of OX40 agonist ivuxolimab in advanced cancers. Here immunoSEQ multiplex PCR was the method, and the copy in TCRdb shows in-frame clones only, minus some. This sample has approximately 74,000 clones, with roughly 90% found just once. The sequenced sample was CD4+ or CD8+ T cells sorted from blood, obtained in a trial of the OX40 agonist ivuxolimab. The receptors were sampled from an adult with an advanced solid tumor such as melanoma, head and neck, liver or kidney cancer. The CDR3 runs from the conserved cysteine through the conserved F or W. Each record gives: clone size, J gene, V gene, D gene, CDR3 protein, CDR3 DNA. A D gene is named only where the DNA matches it firmly. The size field is filled for only some rows; it gives once, few, many or a size class.

>.|TRBJ2-2|TRBV5-1|TRBD1
CASYGQDGTGELFF
TGCGCCAGCTATGGACAGGACGGGACCGGGGAGCTGTTTTTT
>.|TRBJ2-7|TRBV13|.
CASSFRTGSSYEQYF
TGTGCCAGCAGCTTTAGGACGGGGAGCTCCTACGAGCAGTACTTC
>.|TRBJ2-3|TRBV5-1|.
CASSLEFGAQYF
TGCGCCAGCAGCTTGGAGTTTGGGGCGCAGTATTTT
>once|TRBJ1-1|TRBV7-9|.
CASSLIARVYNTEAFF
TGTGCCAGCAGCTTAATCGCGCGGGTTTATAACACTGAAGCTTTCTTT
>.|TRBJ2-1|TRBV7-3|.
CASSLRASPSGNEQFF
TGTGCCAGCAGCTTACGCGCGTCTCCATCGGGCAATGAGCAGTTCTTC
>.|TRBJ2-2|TRBV6-4|.
CASSVDTTGELFF
TGTGCCAGCAGTGTTGACACCACCGGGGAGCTGTTTTTT
>.|TRBJ2-1|TRBV29-1|.
CSALGGGDEQFF
TGCAGCGCCTTGGGGGGAGGCGATGAGCAGTTCTTC
>.|TRBJ2-2|TRBV7-3|.
CASSRAREKRVGELFF
TGTGCCAGCAGTAGGGCCCGGGAAAAAAGGGTCGGGGAGCTGTTTTTT
>.|TRBJ1-2|TRBV18|.
CASSPRTEGGYTF
TGTGCCAGCTCACCACGAACGGAGGGAGGCTACACCTTC
>once|TRBJ2-1|TRBV18|.
CASSPGTSGAEQFF
TGTGCCAGCTCACCAGGGACCTCAGGGGCAGAGCAGTTCTTC
>.|TRBJ2-2|TRBV19|.
CASSIPQGSNTGELFF
TGTGCCAGTAGTATACCTCAGGGGTCGAACACCGGGGAGCTGTTTTTT
>.|TRBJ2-2|TRBV7-2|.
CASSPGMSTGELFF
TGTGCCAGCAGCCCAGGGATGAGCACCGGGGAGCTGTTTTTT
>.|TRBJ2-3|TRBV7-2|TRBD2
CASSLTGRAGDTQYF
TGTGCCAGCAGCTTAACCGGGAGGGCCGGGGATACGCAGTATTTT
>.|TRBJ2-1|TRBV5-1|TRBD2
CASSLGLAGVWDEQFF
TGCGCCAGCAGCTTGGGACTAGCGGGAGTATGGGATGAGCAGTTCTTC
>.|TRBJ2-1|TRBV28|TRBD1
CASRSGQGVGKFF
TGTGCCAGCAGATCTGGACAGGGGGTTGGGAAGTTCTTC
>.|TRBJ2-2|TRBV10-3|TRBD1
CAISESVTGGAGTGELFF
TGTGCCATCAGTGAGTCGGTGACAGGGGGCGCGGGCACCGGGGAGCTGTTTTTT
>.|TRBJ2-5|TRBV7-9|.
CASQRTQETQYF
TGTGCCAGCCAGCGGACCCAAGAGACCCAGTACTTC
>.|TRBJ1-1|TRBV28|TRBD1
CASLRGGEGTEAFF
TGTGCCAGCCTCCGAGGGGGCGAAGGAACTGAAGCTTTCTTT
>few|TRBJ2-5|TRBV19|.
CASTRAGFEETQYF
TGTGCCAGTACCCGCGCAGGGTTCGAGGAGACCCAGTACTTC
>.|TRBJ2-7|TRBV11-2|TRBD1
CASSRDRAYHEQYF
TGTGCCAGCAGCCGGGACAGGGCGTACCACGAGCAGTACTTC
>.|TRBJ2-3|TRBV7-2|.
CASSTPSTDTQYF
TGTGCCAGCAGCACACCCAGCACAGATACGCAGTATTTT
>.|TRBJ2-7|TRBV6-5|.
CASSYSSLRGYEQYF
TGTGCCAGCAGTTACTCAAGCCTCCGGGGGTACGAGCAGTACTTC
>.|TRBJ2-1|TRBV19|.
CASISRNYNEQFF
TGTGCCAGTATTTCTAGGAATTACAATGAGCAGTTCTTC
>.|TRBJ2-3|TRBV7-2|TRBD2
CASSFAGGISDTQYF
TGTGCCAGCAGCTTCGCGGGAGGGATTTCAGATACGCAGTATTTT
>once|TRBJ2-7|TRBV7-2|TRBD2
CASSSGLARYEQYF
TGTGCCAGCAGCTCGGGACTAGCGAGATACGAGCAGTACTTC
>.|TRBJ2-1|TRBV28|TRBD2
CASSPSSGGSYNEQFF
TGTGCCAGCAGTCCCTCTAGCGGAGGCTCCTACAATGAGCAGTTCTTC
>.|TRBJ2-7|TRBV19|TRBD1
CASSRLSGTGGDVQYF
TGTGCCAGTAGTAGATTATCCGGGACAGGGGGAGATGTGCAGTACTTC
>.|TRBJ1-6|TRBV11-2|.
CASSFRQGGSPLHF
TGTGCCAGCAGCTTCAGGCAGGGAGGTTCACCCCTCCACTTT
>.|TRBJ2-2|TRBV30|TRBD2
CAWSRGGSTGELFF
TGTGCCTGGAGTCGGGGGGGGAGCACCGGGGAGCTGTTTTTT
>.|TRBJ1-5|TRBV5-5|.
CASSFSRDVVQPQHF
TGTGCCAGCAGCTTTTCTCGGGACGTCGTTCAGCCCCAGCATTTT
>.|TRBJ2-1|TRBV18|TRBD2
CASSSGLAMNEQFF
TGTGCCAGCTCATCGGGACTAGCGATGAATGAGCAGTTCTTC
>.|TRBJ1-1|TRBV19|.
CASSSTANTEAFF
TGTGCCAGTAGTTCGACAGCGAACACTGAAGCTTTCTTT
>.|TRBJ2-3|TRBV15|.
CATSRARGWTDTQYF
TGTGCCACCAGCAGAGCCAGGGGTTGGACAGATACGCAGTATTTT
>.|TRBJ2-3|TRBV27|TRBD2
CASSQPGLADTDTQYF
TGTGCCAGCAGTCAGCCGGGACTAGCGGACACAGATACGCAGTATTTT
>.|TRBJ2-7|TRBV28|.
CASSLGIGYPYEQYF
TGTGCCAGCAGTTTGGGGATCGGGTACCCCTACGAGCAGTACTTC
>.|TRBJ1-2|TRBV19|TRBD1
CASSPKGTGNGYTF
TGTGCCAGTAGTCCGAAAGGGACAGGGAATGGCTACACCTTC
>.|TRBJ2-7|TRBV18|TRBD1
CASSLRTGSYEQYF
TGTGCCAGCTCACTTCGGACAGGGTCCTACGAGCAGTACTTC
>.|TRBJ2-1|TRBV9|TRBD1
CASSVAGQGVREQFF
TGTGCCAGCAGCGTAGCCGGACAGGGGGTTCGTGAGCAGTTCTTC
>.|TRBJ1-1|TRBV28|.
CASTNGNTEAFF
TGTGCCAGCACAAATGGGAACACTGAAGCTTTCTTT
>.|TRBJ2-4|TRBV6-1|.
CASSGRDIQYF
TGTGCCAGCAGTGGCAGAGACATTCAGTACTTC
>.|TRBJ2-3|TRBV27|.
CASSLTQGTDTQYF
TGTGCCAGCAGTTTGACCCAGGGCACAGATACGCAGTATTTT
>.|TRBJ2-2|TRBV7-9|TRBD1
CASSQPGGYTGELFF
TGTGCCAGCAGCCAACCAGGGGGCTATACCGGGGAGCTGTTTTTT
>.|TRBJ2-7|TRBV30|.
CAWRGGRSSYEQYF
TGTGCCTGGAGGGGGGGTAGAAGCTCCTACGAGCAGTACTTC
>.|TRBJ2-7|TRBV18|TRBD1
CASSPPGQSSYEQYF
TGTGCCAGCTCACCCCCGGGACAGAGCTCCTACGAGCAGTACTTC
>.|TRBJ1-3|TRBV30|.
CACPRGPGGNTIYF
TGTGCCTGCCCCAGGGGACCAGGAGGAAACACCATATATTTT
>.|TRBJ1-2|TRBV18|.
CASSPPTGLHGYTF
TGTGCCAGCTCACCACCGACCGGGCTGCATGGCTACACCTTC
>.|TRBJ2-1|TRBV9|TRBD1
CASSGTGHNEQFF
TGTGCCAGCAGCGGGACAGGACACAATGAGCAGTTCTTC
>.|TRBJ2-7|TRBV27|TRBD1
CASSRDRADEQYF
TGTGCCAGCAGCCGTGACAGGGCCGACGAGCAGTACTTC
>.|TRBJ2-7|TRBV6-5|TRBD2
CASSLAGVAYEQYF
TGTGCCAGCAGCCTAGCGGGAGTTGCCTACGAGCAGTACTTC
>once|TRBJ2-7|TRBV9|TRBD2
CASRGEGSEQYF
TGTGCCAGCAGAGGGGAGGGCAGCGAGCAGTACTTC
>.|TRBJ1-5|TRBV19|TRBD1
CASSRRGQNSNQPQHF
TGTGCCAGTAGTCGCAGGGGGCAAAATAGCAATCAGCCCCAGCATTTT
>once|TRBJ2-5|TRBV11-2|TRBD2
CASSPRTSRGETQYF
TGTGCCAGCAGCCCCCGGACTAGCCGAGGCGAGACCCAGTACTTC
>.|TRBJ2-7|TRBV10-3|TRBD2
CAIGGTSGEQYF
TGTGCCATCGGAGGGACTAGTGGCGAGCAGTACTTC
>.|TRBJ2-1|TRBV7-9|TRBD1
CASSLAGQGSYNEQFF
TGTGCCAGCAGCTTAGCGGGACAGGGCTCCTACAATGAGCAGTTCTTC
>.|TRBJ2-5|TRBV9|TRBD2
CASSLRAGGFQETQYF
TGTGCCAGCAGCCTCCGGGCCGGGGGGTTCCAAGAGACCCAGTACTTC
>.|TRBJ2-3|TRBV7-3|.
CASSFRGLNTDTQYF
TGTGCCAGCAGCTTCAGGGGTCTGAACACAGATACGCAGTATTTT
>.|TRBJ2-2|TRBV21-1|.
CASSSRPPPGELFF
TGTGCCAGCAGCTCTCGCCCCCCCCCTGGGGAGCTGTTTTTT
>.|TRBJ1-2|TRBV19|.
CASSIDLSGRNGYTF
TGTGCCAGTAGTATAGATCTAAGTGGGCGTAACGGCTACACCTTC
>.|TRBJ2-7|TRBV5-1|.
CASSLQESSYEQYF
TGCGCCAGCAGCTTACAGGAAAGCTCCTACGAGCAGTACTTC
>.|TRBJ2-7|TRBV4-2|.
CASSQDSALTVYEQYF
TGTGCCAGCAGCCAAGATTCGGCCCTTACTGTCTACGAGCAGTACTTC